A single sample gave rise to the 13 T cell receptor beta chains below, sequenced in a study of cytomegalovirus exposure and HLA in healthy donors. Primers: 60 Vbeta forward and 13 Jbeta reverse. The repertoire was sequenced with immunoSEQ multiplex PCR; TCRdb's copy has only in-frame clones and lacks some. The data contain 150,000 or so clones, 60% to 80% of them singletons. The source material was PBMCs. The receptors were sampled from a man aged 25 to 45 in good health and CMV-seropositive.

The gene calls are TRBV4-3 and TRBJ2-1, with D possibly TRBD1 on 6 matching bases. The CDR3 runs 20 residues. Germline lookup yields CDR1 LGHNA and CDR2 YSLEER. With 3 bases removed from V and 4 bases from J, the gap between germline ends came to 28 bases. CDR3 region: CASSQLIGLQGLGSYNEQFF. The CDR3 DNA sequence: TGCGCCAGCAGCCAGCTAATTGGACTTCAGGGGTTGGGCAGTTACAATGAGCAGTTCTTC.

The rearrangement uses TRBV7-2 and TRBJ1-1; no definite D call. This CDR3 contains 12 residues. Germline V gives CDR1 SGHTA, CDR2 FQGNSA. Trimming took off 5 bases at V and 4 bases at J, with 8 bases between the two ends. CDR3 loop: CASSHPGTEAFF. In nucleotides, the CDR3 is TGTGCCAGCAGCCATCCGGGCACTGAAGCTTTCTTT.

The chain has TRBV19 and TRBJ2-1; D gene unclear. The CDR3 contains 13 residues. The V and J ends lost 4 bases and 3 bases respectively, with 7 bases between them. The germline gives CDR1 LNHDA, CDR2 SQIVND (reference sequence). DNA for the CDR3: TGTGCCAGTAGTACCAGCGACTACAATGAGCAGTTCTTC. Translated: CASSTSDYNEQFF.

CDR3 sequence: CAWSGRFTDTQYF. For the CDR3, the DNA is TGTGCCTGGAGTGGCAGATTCACAGATACGCAGTATTTT. This chain links TRBV30 with TRBJ2-3, with no clear D. V was shortened by 1 base and J by 2 bases, with 7 bases between the two germline ends. CDR3 length: 13 amino acids. Germline assignment: CDR1 GTSNPN and CDR2 SVGIG (reference sequence).

The chain employs TRBV28 and TRBJ2-3, with 9 bases aligning to TRBD2. Trimming took 4 bases from V and 2 from J; bases not matched to a gene: 7. The CDR3 totals 16 residues. Germline loops: CDR1 MDHEN, CDR2 SYDVKM. The CDR3 sequence: CASSSGVAGATDTQYF. CDR3 DNA: TGTGCCAGCAGTTCGGGCGTAGCGGGAGCCACAGATACGCAGTATTTT.

J is TRBJ2-3 and V is TRBV18; the D gene is possibly TRBD2 (6 bases). This CDR3 spans 16 amino acids. Germline CDR1 reads KGHSH; CDR2 reads LQKENI. V was pared by 2 bases and J by 5 bases, with 17 bases between. In DNA form, the CDR3 reads TGTGCCAGCTCACCAATTAGCGGACCTCCTGGAGATACGCAGTATTTT. It translates to CASSPISGPPGDTQYF.

This chain uses TRBV5-4 with TRBJ2-5, with D possibly being TRBD1 (6 bases). This CDR3 is built from 16 residues. The germline V gene encodes CDR1 SGHNT and CDR2 YYREEE (reference sequence). V was shortened by 3 bases and J by 0 bases, with 15 bases between the two germline ends. The CDR3 protein is CASSSPGGGYQETQYF. As DNA, the CDR3 is TGTGCCAGCAGCTCCCCTGGGGGCGGGTACCAAGAGACCCAGTACTTC. The variable domain in full, completed from reference TRBV5-4 and TRBJ2-5, reads ETGVTQSPTHLIKTRGQQVTLRCSSQSGHNTVSWYQQALGQGPQFIFQYYREEENGRGNFPPRFSGLQFPNYSSELNVNALELDDSALYLCASSSPGGGYQETQYFGPGTRLLVL.

V is TRBV29-1 and J is TRBJ1-3, with D possibly being TRBD1 (6 bases). Trimming removed 7 bases from V and 1 base from J, with 17 bases in between. The CDR3 extends over 15 amino acids. In germline, CDR1 is SQVTM, CDR2 ANQGSEA. CDR3 loop: CSAVTGYGSGNTIYF. Written as DNA, the CDR3 is TGCAGCGCCGTAACAGGGTATGGTTCTGGAAACACCATATATTTT.

The chain has TRBV27 and TRBJ2-3, with 8 bases matching TRBD1. After removal of 5 bases from V and 2 bases from J, the junction contained 9 bases not matched to a gene. Germline CDR1 is MNHEY and CDR2 is SMNVEV (reference sequence). CDR3 length: 16 residues. Here the CDR3 DNA reads TGTGCCAGCAGTCCCCTCGGGACAGGAGACACAGATACGCAGTATTTT. Its protein product is CASSPLGTGDTDTQYF.

This clone was found a few times. The CDR3 sequence: CATSRLAGVHEQYF. Here the CDR3 DNA reads TGTGCCACCAGCCGACTAGCGGGAGTACACGAGCAGTACTTC. The genes are TRBV15 and TRBJ2-7, with TRBD2 matching 12 bases. V was clipped by 5 bases and J by 5 bases; unmatched bases: 4. The CDR3 sequence is 14 residues long. Germline V lookup: CDR1 LNHNV, CDR2 YYDKDF (reference sequence).

The V and J genes are TRBV29-1 and TRBJ2-3; D is perhaps TRBD1 (5 bases). Germline CDR1 is SQVTM and CDR2 is ANQGSEA. V lost 1 base and J lost 2, with 10 bases in between. The CDR3 runs to 14 residues. CDR3 residues: CSVEADTFTDTQYF. CDR3 bases: TGCAGCGTTGAAGCGGACACCTTCACAGATACGCAGTATTTT.

This sequence joins TRBV4-2 and TRBJ2-3, with 10 bases lining up with TRBD2. CDR1 and CDR2 from the germline V gene are LGHNA and YNFKEQ. This CDR3 has 18 amino acids. The V and J ends lost 1 base and 5 bases, in that order; junction bases with no gene match: 12. CDR3 DNA: TGTGCCAGCAGCCAAGCGCCCACCGGGACTAGCGTGATAGATACGCAGTATTTT. Residues: CASSQAPTGTSVIDTQYF.

This chain uses TRBV4-2 with TRBJ2-5, with unresolved D. Trimming left V 0 bases short and J 4 bases short, with 6 bases between. Germline V gene sequence: CDR1 LGHNA, CDR2 YNFKEQ. The CDR3 covers 13 residues. CDR3 sequence: CASSQDVRETQYF. The CDR3 DNA reads TGTGCCAGCAGCCAAGATGTGCGAGAGACCCAGTACTTC.